The clone carrying this TCR beta chain was seen a few times. Its antigen remains unknown. CDR3 size: 17 residues. Germline lookup yields CDR1 LGHNA and CDR2 YNFKEQ. Trimming pared 1 base from V and 2 bases from J, leaving 15 bases between. This specimen comes from a study of post-analysis software for immune sequencing data. Whole-study context: Relapsing-remitting, secondary progressive and progressive-relapsing forms made up the multiple sclerosis disease courses. Notes on the study in general: When compared against controls, multiple sclerosis patients showed significantly lower normalized Chao1 diversity. Elevated frequency relative to controls characterized four or five TRBV segments in patients, TRBV5-6, TRBV5-1 and TRBV20-1 among them.

TCR beta libraries were prepared from cDNA with unique molecular identifiers. T cells numbering about 0.95 to 10 million yielded around 500,000 cDNA molecules. Each CDR3 protein gets one entry after TCRdb re-called the PCR reads with MiXCR. Seen here are 160,000 or so distinct CDR3 sequences, roughly 40% observed once, and the top ten hold 25% to 35%. The input for sequencing was blood, taken after autologous hematopoietic stem cell transplantation. This clonotype was obtained from a girl under 18 with multiple sclerosis. The chain joins TRBV4-2 to TRBJ1-5; tentatively, D is TRBD1 (6 bases). The CDR3 spells CASSQVDAGDGNQPQHF. CDR3 DNA: TGTGCCAGCAGCCAAGTAGATGCAGGGGACGGCAATCAGCCCCAGCATTTT.